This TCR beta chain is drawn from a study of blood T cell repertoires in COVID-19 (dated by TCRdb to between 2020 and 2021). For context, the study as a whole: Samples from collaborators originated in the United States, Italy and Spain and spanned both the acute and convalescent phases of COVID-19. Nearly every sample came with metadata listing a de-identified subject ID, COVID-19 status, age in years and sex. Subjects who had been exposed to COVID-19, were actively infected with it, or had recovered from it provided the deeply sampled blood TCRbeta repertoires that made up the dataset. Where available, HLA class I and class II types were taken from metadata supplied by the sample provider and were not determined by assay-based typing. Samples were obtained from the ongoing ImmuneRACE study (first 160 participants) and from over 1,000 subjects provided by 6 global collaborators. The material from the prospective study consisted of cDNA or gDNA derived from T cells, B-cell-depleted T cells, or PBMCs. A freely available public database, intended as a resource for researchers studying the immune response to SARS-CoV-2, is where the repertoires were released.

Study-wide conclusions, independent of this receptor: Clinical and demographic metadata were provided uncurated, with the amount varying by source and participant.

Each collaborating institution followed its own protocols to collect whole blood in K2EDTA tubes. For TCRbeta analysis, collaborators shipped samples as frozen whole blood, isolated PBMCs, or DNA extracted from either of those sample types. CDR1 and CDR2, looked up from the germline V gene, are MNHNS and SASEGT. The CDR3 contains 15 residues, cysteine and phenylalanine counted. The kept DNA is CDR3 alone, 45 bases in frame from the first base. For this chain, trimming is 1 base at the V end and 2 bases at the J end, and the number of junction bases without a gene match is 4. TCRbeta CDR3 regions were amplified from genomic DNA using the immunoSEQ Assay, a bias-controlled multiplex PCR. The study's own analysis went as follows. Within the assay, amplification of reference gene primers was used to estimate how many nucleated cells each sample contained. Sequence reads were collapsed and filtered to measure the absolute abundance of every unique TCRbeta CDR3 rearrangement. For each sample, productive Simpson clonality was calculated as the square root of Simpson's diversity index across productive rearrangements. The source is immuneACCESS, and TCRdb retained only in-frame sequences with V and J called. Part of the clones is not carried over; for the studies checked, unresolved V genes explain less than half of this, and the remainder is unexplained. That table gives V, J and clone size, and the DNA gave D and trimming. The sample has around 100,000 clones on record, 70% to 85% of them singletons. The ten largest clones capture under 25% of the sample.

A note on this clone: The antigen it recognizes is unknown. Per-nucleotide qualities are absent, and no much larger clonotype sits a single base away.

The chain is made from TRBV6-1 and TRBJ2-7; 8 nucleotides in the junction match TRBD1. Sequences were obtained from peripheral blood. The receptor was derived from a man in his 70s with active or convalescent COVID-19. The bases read TGTGCCAGCAGTGAAGTGGGGACAGGTCCCTACGAGCAGTACTTC. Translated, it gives CASSEVGTGPYEQYF.